This TCR beta chain emerged from a study of T cell repertoires in cytomegalovirus infection. TCRdb recomputed calls from the reads with MiXCR, one row per CDR3 protein. The sample consists of about half a million distinct CDR3 sequences, more than 30% of them appearing once. The study, taken as a whole, reports: Cumulative frequency (of public TCR beta family members) identified carriers of CMV plus the relevant HLA.

Germline V lookup: CDR1 SGHDT, CDR2 YYEEEE. The CDR3 covers 14 residues. Trimming stripped 1 base from V and 2 bases from J, with 8 bases between. As regards this clonotype: Its antigen remains unidentified.

The rearrangement uses TRBV5-6 and TRBJ2-3; perhaps TRBD2 as D (5 bases). The sequences come from cultured PBMCs, collected from culture after CMV antigen stimulation. The sequence derives from a human donor in good health (CMV status not recorded). Some clones in this sample may be carry-over from other donors' samples. CDR3 sequence (DNA): TGTGCCAGCAGCTTGTGGGGAGACACAGATACGCAGTATTTT. It translates to CASSLWGDTDTQYF.